The 7 T cell receptor beta chains presented below share a single source sample, sequenced in a study of blood T cell repertoires in COVID-19. Using immunoSEQ multiplex PCR, the repertoire was profiled, and TCRdb retains in-frame clones only, with some absent. The repertoire holds more than 350,000 clones, 89% seen once, with around 2.8% in the top ten. Sample: peripheral blood. The source of these receptors is a woman in her thirties with COVID-19, enrolled during active disease.

This clone was picked up one time. The chain employs TRBV5-1 and TRBJ2-3; 12 positions agree with TRBD2. Germline CDR1 and CDR2: SGHRS and YFSETQ. This CDR3 is 18 amino acids long. With 3 bases clipped from V and 3 bases from J, the junction kept 11 bases outside the gene matches. The CDR3 bases are TGCGCCAGCAGCTCCCAAAAACGACTAGCGGGGGTAACAGATACGCAGTATTTT. Amino acid sequence: CASSSQKRLAGVTDTQYF.

The V gene is TRBV6-2 or TRBV6-3, the J gene TRBJ1-1, with D maybe TRBD1 (5 bases). The V gene's germline CDR1 is MNHEY and CDR2 SVGEGT. The CDR3 spans 13 residues. Trimming took off 6 bases at V and 6 bases at J, with 14 bases between the two ends. In DNA form, the CDR3 reads TGTGCCAGCAGCCCAACCCAGGGTGCTGAAGCTTTCTTT. It encodes CASSPTQGAEAFF.

This clone occurred once. This chain connects TRBV7-2 to TRBJ1-2; tentative D call: TRBD1 (6 bases). There are 16 residues in the CDR3. In germline, CDR1 is SGHTA, CDR2 FQGNSA. Trimming pared 0 bases from V and 8 bases from J, leaving 19 bases between. In DNA form, the CDR3 reads TGTGCCAGCAGCTTAGCAGGGGGAGCATCAGCAGCGGGCTACACCTTC. Translation gives CASSLAGGASAAGYTF.

This clone was counted once. J is TRBJ2-1 and V is TRBV9, with TRBD2 matching over 7 bases. CDR1 SGDLS and CDR2 YYNGEE come from the germline V gene. Unmatched junction bases numbered 3, after V lost 2 bases and J lost 10 bases. The CDR3 length is 12 residues. The CDR3 DNA reads TGTGCCAGCAGCGTTGGACTAGGGGAGCAGTTCTTC. It specifies CASSVGLGEQFF.

The rearrangement links TRBV5-3 to TRBJ1-2; a possible D gene is TRBD1 (6 bases). TRBV5-3 counts as an open reading frame of uncertain function. V lost 2 bases and J lost 4, with 15 bases in between. CDR3 length equals 15 residues. As DNA, the CDR3 is TGTGCCAGAAGCTTTAAAGGGACAACGAGCTATGGCTACACCTTC. Translating it yields CARSFKGTTSYGYTF.

The genes are TRBV18 and TRBJ2-1; TRBD1 agrees at 8 bases. The CDR3 is 14 amino acids. Germline V gene sequence: CDR1 KGHSH, CDR2 LQKENI. The V gene end was trimmed by 1 base and the J gene end by 7 bases; junction bases not matched to a gene: 3. This CDR3 reads CASSPQGQENEQFF. The CDR3 DNA follows: TGTGCCAGCTCACCACAGGGACAGGAGAATGAGCAGTTCTTC. The full variable domain, rest sourced from reference TRBV18 and TRBJ2-1, is NAGVMQNPRHLVRRRGQEARLRCSPMKGHSHVYWYRQLPEEGLKFMVYLQKENIIDESGMPKERFSAEFPKEGPSILRIQQVVRGDSAAYFCASSPQGQENEQFFGPGTRLTVL.

The V and J genes are TRBV24-1 and TRBJ1-2, with 7 nucleotides matching TRBD1. The CDR3 extends over 16 amino acids. Germline trimming cut 4 bases from V and 4 bases from J; bases unmatched to any gene: 11. Germline lookup yields CDR1 KGHDR and CDR2 SFDVKD. CDR3 residues: CATSDRGQKGFYGYTF. The CDR3 coding sequence is TGTGCCACCAGTGACCGGGGACAGAAAGGATTCTATGGCTACACCTTC.